This T cell receptor beta chain is from a study of shared clonotypes between healthy human individuals. Donors included only healthy HIV-negative adults lacking recent acute infections or vaccinations. The split of CD4+ cells yielded CD45RA+ naive and CD45RA-negative memory subsets. V gave up 2 bases and J gave up 0 bases, with 8 bases separating them. The germline V gene encodes CDR1 SGHRS and CDR2 YFSETQ. The CDR3 is made up of 14 amino acids. Repertoires were generated with immunoSEQ multiplex PCR, while TCRdb's copy carries only in-frame clones and drops some. Here the sample spans millions of clones, about 95% being singletons.

This sequence originates from a man aged 18 to 29 in good health. Sequenced input: naive CD4+ T cells sorted from blood. Stated subset: CD45RA+ positively selected. This sequence joins TRBV5-1 and TRBJ2-5; D uncertain. CDR3 residues: CASSFAGNQETQYF. The DNA for the CDR3 is TGCGCCAGCAGCTTTGCAGGTAACCAAGAGACCCAGTACTTC.